The 19 T cell receptor beta chains reported below all come from one sample, sequenced in a study of cytomegalovirus exposure and HLA in healthy donors. Vbeta (60) and Jbeta (13) primers were used in the PCR. This table comes from immunoSEQ multiplex PCR, and its TCRdb copy is limited to in-frame clones, with some not included. In the table there are 150,000 to 170,000 clones, 65% to 80% of which are singletons. The sample comprised PBMCs. The receptors stem from a young man in good health and CMV-seronegative.

V gene TRBV4-3 combines with J gene TRBJ1-1, with 7 bases identical to TRBD1. The germline V gene has CDR1 LGHNA and CDR2 YSLEER. V was pared by 1 base and J by 2 bases, with 7 bases of the junction left unmatched. The CDR3 loop spans 16 amino acids. The CDR3 spells CASSQGPGQFNTEAFF. The CDR3 DNA sequence: TGCGCCAGCAGCCAAGGACCGGGACAGTTTAACACTGAAGCTTTCTTT.

The chain combines TRBV4-2 with TRBJ1-6; 7 nucleotides align to TRBD1. Germline V lookup: CDR1 LGHNA, CDR2 YNFKEQ. The junction had 12 bases not matched to a gene; V was cut back by 0 bases and J by 7 bases. This CDR3 spans 18 amino acids. CDR3 coding DNA: TGTGCCAGCAGCCAAGACACGACAGGGAGAAGGAGAAATTCACCCCTCCACTTT. Encoded protein: CASSQDTTGRRRNSPLHF.

This sequence joins TRBV4-1 and TRBJ1-5; D is possibly TRBD1 (6 bases). The CDR3 has 19 amino acids. Germline-derived CDR1 and CDR2 are MGHRA and YSYEKL. V shed 4 bases and J shed 0 bases, with 22 bases lying between them. CDR3 coding DNA: TGCGCCAGCAGCCCAAGGGGGTCGTTAGGACCCTATAGCAATCAGCCCCAGCATTTT. Its translation: CASSPRGSLGPYSNQPQHF.

This clone was observed a handful of times. In nucleotides, the CDR3 is TGTGCCAGCAGTTTGGGACTAGCGGGCGGAGATACGCAGTATTTT. Translating it yields CASSLGLAGGDTQYF. The chain uses TRBV27 and TRBJ2-3; 12 bases fit TRBD2. Losses at the gene ends were 3 bases for V and 5 bases for J; bases not matched to a gene: 3. Germline CDR1 reads MNHEY; CDR2 reads SMNVEV (reference sequence). The CDR3 spans 15 residues.

The rearrangement joins TRBV6-1 to TRBJ2-1; 12 nucleotides match TRBD2. Germline values: CDR1 MNHNS, CDR2 SASEGT. The CDR3 runs to 14 residues. Trimming removed 6 bases from V and 4 bases from J; junction bases left unmatched: 1. Written as DNA, the CDR3 is TGTGCCAGCAGCGGACTAGCGGGGTACAATGAGCAGTTCTTC. Protein: CASSGLAGYNEQFF.

The rearrangement joins TRBV10-2 to TRBJ1-5; 7 bases agree with TRBD1. Germline values: CDR1 WSHSY, CDR2 SAAADI. V gave up 0 bases and J gave up 5 bases; unmatched junction bases: 7. The CDR3 is made up of 16 amino acids. CDR3: CASSESGRGLYQPQHF. The DNA for the CDR3 is TGCGCCAGCAGTGAGTCGGGTAGGGGGCTATATCAGCCCCAGCATTTT.

The rearrangement joins TRBV4-1 to TRBJ2-3; D may be TRBD1 (6 bases). V lost 3 bases and J 5 bases, leaving 15 bases between the germline ends. The CDR3 is 15 amino acids. The germline CDR1 and CDR2 sequences are MGHRA and YSYEKL. The CDR3: CASSHPGTRGDTQYF. The CDR3 region has the DNA TGCGCCAGCAGCCACCCTGGGACACGGGGAGATACGCAGTATTTT.

V and J are TRBV6-6 and TRBJ2-6; D unresolved. Germline loops: CDR1 MNHNY, CDR2 SVGAGI (reference sequence). The CDR3 is made up of 14 amino acids. Trimming shortened V by 2 bases and J by 1 base, and 3 bases separated the two germline ends. The CDR3 sequence is CASSYRSGANVLTF. The CDR3 DNA is TGTGCCAGCAGTTACCGGTCTGGGGCCAACGTCCTGACTTTC.

The chain links TRBV9 to TRBJ2-3; D perhaps matches TRBD2 (6 bases). V lost 0 bases, J lost 0 bases, and 20 bases lay in between. This CDR3 has 19 residues. Germline-derived CDR1 and CDR2 are SGDLS and YYNGEE. The CDR3 sequence: CASSVALRRGALSTDTQYF. CDR3 coding DNA: TGTGCCAGCAGCGTAGCTCTGAGGCGGGGCGCCTTAAGCACAGATACGCAGTATTTT.

The V and J genes are TRBV10-3 and TRBJ2-1; 15 nucleotides line up with TRBD2. The CDR3 is 18 amino acids. Germline assignment: CDR1 ENHRY and CDR2 SYGVKD. The trim removed 7 bases at V and 0 bases at J, leaving 7 bases unmatched. In DNA form, the CDR3 reads TGTGCCATCACCGGGACTAGCGGGGGGCCCGGCTCCTACAATGAGCAGTTCTTC. Translating it yields CAITGTSGGPGSYNEQFF.

Concerning this clone: Compared with germline, one end of the junction differs, possibly owing to a read error. This chain links TRBV4-1 with TRBJ2-6, with D perhaps matching TRBD1 (6 bases). Germline V CDR1 and CDR2: MGHRA, YSYEKL. The CDR3 length is 14 residues. Here the CDR3 DNA reads TGCGCCAGCAGCTCATCGTCAGGGGCCAACGGCCTGACTTTC. Translated, it gives CASSSSSGANGLTF.

J is TRBJ1-2 and V is TRBV6-5; 7 bases agree with TRBD1. V dropped 7 bases and J dropped 4; count of bases not matched to a gene: 9. This CDR3 contains 14 residues. CDR1 and CDR2 from the germline V gene are MNHEY and SVGAGI. The CDR3 loop is CASTADRSLYGYTF. DNA for the CDR3: TGTGCCAGCACCGCGGACAGGTCACTCTATGGCTACACCTTC.

This chain connects TRBV7-9 to TRBJ1-1; the D gene is possibly TRBD1 (6 bases). This CDR3 comprises 14 residues. In germline, CDR1 is SEHNR, CDR2 FQNEAQ (reference sequence). The V end was cut by 5 bases, the J end by 6 bases, with 16 bases between. CDR3 region: CASSQWQGKSEAFF. The DNA of the CDR3 is TGTGCCAGCAGCCAATGGCAGGGGAAGTCTGAAGCTTTCTTT.

V usage is TRBV28 and J usage is TRBJ2-7, with a weak D call TRBD1 (6 bases). Trimming cost V 6 bases and J 1 base, with 16 bases left between them. Looked up from germline, CDR1 is MDHEN and CDR2 is SYDVKM. The CDR3 has 15 amino acids. The DNA for the CDR3 is TGTGCCAGCAGACCTTCAGGGGTTTCGTCCTACGAGCAGTACGTC. Amino acids: CASRPSGVSSYEQYV.

V usage is TRBV19 and J usage is TRBJ2-5; D unresolved. The CDR3 is 11 residues long. V was clipped by 10 bases and J by 5 bases, with 11 bases between them. The germline V gene has CDR1 LNHDA and CDR2 SQIVND (reference sequence). The CDR3: CATSGLETQYF. The CDR3 DNA follows: TGTGCCACTTCCGGTCTCGAGACCCAGTACTTC. The whole variable domain, remainder taken from reference TRBV19 and TRBJ2-5, is DGGITQSPKYLFRKEGQNVTLSCEQNLNHDAMYWYRQDPGQGLRLIYYSQIVNDFQKGDIAEGYSVSREKKESFPLTVTSAQKNPTAFYLCATSGLETQYFGPGTRLLVL.

Comment on this clone: One end of the junction fails to match germline, which may point to a read error. The CDR3 coding sequence is TGTGCCAGCAGCGTACAGGGGGCCAACGGCCTGACTTTC. Protein product: CASSVQGANGLTF. This chain joins TRBV6-5 and TRBJ2-6; 9 bases line up with TRBD1. This CDR3 has 13 amino acids. Germline V gene data show CDR1 as MNHEY and CDR2 as SVGAGI.

This chain joins TRBV5-1 and TRBJ2-2; 7 bases map to TRBD2. CDR1 and CDR2 from the germline V gene are SGHRS and YFSETQ. There are 18 residues in the CDR3. Trimming cost V 4 bases and J 2 bases; bases outside gene matches: 14. The CDR3 spells CASSRSPPSGVNTGELFF. In nucleotides, the CDR3 is TGCGCCAGCAGCCGTTCGCCCCCAAGCGGGGTTAACACCGGGGAGCTGTTTTTT.

This clone was seen more than once but under ten times. This chain joins TRBV10-1 and TRBJ2-1; tentatively, D is TRBD1 (5 bases). From germline, CDR1 is WNHNN and CDR2 SYGVQD (reference sequence). The CDR3 has 16 amino acids. Trimming removed 3 bases from V and 8 bases from J, with 20 bases in between. The CDR3 sequence: CASSEGARVGRDEQFF. The CDR3 DNA reads TGCGCCAGCAGTGAAGGAGCCAGGGTGGGAAGAGATGAGCAGTTCTTC.

The CDR3 bases are TGCGCCAGCAGCGCTGGAATAGCGGGGAACCGAAATGAGCAGTTCTTC. Amino acid sequence: CASSAGIAGNRNEQFF. The chain couples TRBV4-1 to TRBJ2-1; 8 nucleotides agree with TRBD2. This CDR3 is 16 amino acids long. Trimming at V came to 5 bases and at J to 7 bases, leaving 13 bases not matched to a gene. CDR1 is MGHRA and CDR2 is YSYEKL in the germline V gene.